These T cell receptor beta chains were read from a single sample in a study of blood T cell repertoires in COVID-19. The repertoire was sequenced with immunoSEQ multiplex PCR; TCRdb's copy has only in-frame clones and lacks some. The sample has 150,000 to 200,000 clones; 85% to 90% are singletons. Sequencing used peripheral blood. All receptors come from a person aged 65-85 years with COVID-19, enrolled during active disease. Both conserved end residues are part of each CDR3. Fields, in order: clone size, J gene, D gene, V gene, CDR3 protein, CDR3 DNA. The D gene is left open where the match is weak. Clone size is not always given. Where it is, it says once, few, many or a class for expanded clones.

abundance: -; j_gene: TRBJ1-1; d_gene: -; v_gene: TRBV7-6; CDR3aa: CASSLQGHTEAFF; CDR3nt: TGTGCCAGCAGCTTGCAGGGGCATACTGAAGCTTTCTTT
abundance: -; j_gene: TRBJ1-6; d_gene: -; v_gene: TRBV28; CDR3aa: CASRTSSYNSPLHF; CDR3nt: TGTGCCAGCAGAACGAGCTCCTATAATTCACCCCTCCACTTT
abundance: -; j_gene: TRBJ1-1; d_gene: -; v_gene: TRBV24-1; CDR3aa: CATPQGVLTEAFF; CDR3nt: TGTGCCACCCCACAGGGAGTGCTCACTGAAGCTTTCTTT
abundance: -; j_gene: TRBJ2-6; d_gene: TRBD1; v_gene: TRBV5-1; CDR3aa: CASSPGTGGVGAGANVLTF; CDR3nt: TGCGCCAGCAGCCCGGGTACAGGGGGCGTGGGGGCTGGGGCCAACGTCCTGACTTTC
abundance: -; j_gene: TRBJ2-3; d_gene: -; v_gene: TRBV5-1; CDR3aa: CASSFGWLAEAVRTDTQYF; CDR3nt: TGCGCCAGCAGCTTTGGTTGGCTGGCGGAGGCAGTCCGGACAGATACGCAGTATTTT
abundance: -; j_gene: TRBJ1-5; d_gene: -; v_gene: TRBV6-2/TRBV6-3; CDR3aa: CASSQSGNQPQHF; CDR3nt: TGTGCCAGCAGTCAATCAGGCAATCAGCCCCAGCATTTT
abundance: -; j_gene: TRBJ2-1; d_gene: TRBD2; v_gene: TRBV7-3; CDR3aa: CASSLVLAGAKEQFF; CDR3nt: TGTGCCAGCAGCTTAGTACTAGCGGGAGCAAAAGAGCAGTTCTTC
abundance: -; j_gene: TRBJ2-5; d_gene: -; v_gene: TRBV19; CDR3aa: CASSIEQGGQETQYF; CDR3nt: TGTGCCAGTAGTATAGAGCAGGGAGGACAAGAGACCCAGTACTTC
abundance: -; j_gene: TRBJ2-7; d_gene: TRBD2; v_gene: TRBV18; CDR3aa: CASSQGLAGEEQYF; CDR3nt: TGTGCCAGCTCACAGGGACTAGCGGGGGAGGAGCAGTACTTC
abundance: -; j_gene: TRBJ2-1; d_gene: -; v_gene: TRBV6-4; CDR3aa: CASSDLGREQFF; CDR3nt: TGTGCCAGCAGTGACTTGGGCCGTGAGCAGTTCTTC
abundance: -; j_gene: TRBJ2-3; d_gene: -; v_gene: TRBV21-1; CDR3aa: CASTGLAASDTQYF; CDR3nt: TGTGCCAGCACCGGACTAGCGGCGTCAGATACGCAGTATTTT
abundance: -; j_gene: TRBJ1-5; d_gene: -; v_gene: TRBV19; CDR3aa: CASTDPGHGDNQPQHF; CDR3nt: TGTGCCAGTACCGATCCGGGACACGGGGACAATCAGCCCCAGCATTTT
abundance: -; j_gene: TRBJ2-1; d_gene: TRBD1; v_gene: TRBV7-8; CDR3aa: CASSNPGQGNDEQFF; CDR3nt: TGTGCCAGCAGCAACCCGGGACAGGGGAATGATGAGCAGTTCTTC
abundance: -; j_gene: TRBJ1-5; d_gene: -; v_gene: TRBV29-1; CDR3aa: CSYRDEGNQPQHF; CDR3nt: TGCAGTTACAGGGACGAAGGCAATCAGCCCCAGCATTTT
abundance: -; j_gene: TRBJ2-1; d_gene: TRBD2; v_gene: TRBV5-1; CDR3aa: CASSFTSAGYNEQFF; CDR3nt: TGCGCCAGCAGCTTTACTAGCGCTGGATACAATGAGCAGTTCTTC
abundance: few; j_gene: TRBJ1-5; d_gene: -; v_gene: TRBV15; CDR3aa: CATSRDGRVVQPQHF; CDR3nt: TGTGCCACCAGCAGAGACGGGAGGGTCGTTCAGCCCCAGCATTTT
abundance: -; j_gene: TRBJ1-1; d_gene: -; v_gene: TRBV10-3; CDR3aa: CAISEYGGENTEAFF; CDR3nt: TGTGCCATCAGTGAGTACGGAGGCGAGAACACTGAAGCTTTCTTT
abundance: -; j_gene: TRBJ2-7; d_gene: -; v_gene: TRBV7-9; CDR3aa: CASSLDRAYEQYF; CDR3nt: TGTGCCAGCAGCCTGGACAGAGCCTACGAGCAGTACTTC
abundance: -; j_gene: TRBJ1-6; d_gene: -; v_gene: TRBV5-4; CDR3aa: CASSVGGSSYNSPLHF; CDR3nt: TGTGCCAGCAGCGTCGGCGGGAGCTCCTATAATTCACCCCTCCACTTT
abundance: -; j_gene: TRBJ2-1; d_gene: -; v_gene: TRBV7-3; CDR3aa: CASSLFGSENEQFF; CDR3nt: TGTGCCAGCAGCTTATTCGGTAGTGAGAATGAGCAGTTCTTC
abundance: -; j_gene: TRBJ1-2; d_gene: -; v_gene: TRBV7-9; CDR3aa: CASSFRSDTYGYTF; CDR3nt: TGTGCCAGCAGCTTCAGGTCGGACACTTATGGCTACACCTTC
abundance: few; j_gene: TRBJ1-1; d_gene: -; v_gene: TRBV6-6; CDR3aa: CASREEFTEAFF; CDR3nt: TGTGCCAGCAGGGAGGAATTCACTGAAGCTTTCTTT
abundance: -; j_gene: TRBJ1-6; d_gene: TRBD1; v_gene: TRBV28; CDR3aa: CASTPGTVYNSPLHF; CDR3nt: TGTGCCAGCACTCCCGGGACAGTCTATAATTCACCCCTCCACTTT
abundance: -; j_gene: TRBJ2-7; d_gene: -; v_gene: TRBV20-1; CDR3aa: CSASLARSFRHEQYF; CDR3nt: TGCAGTGCTAGTCTGGCTAGAAGTTTCCGCCACGAGCAGTACTTC
abundance: -; j_gene: TRBJ2-3; d_gene: TRBD2; v_gene: TRBV9; CDR3aa: CASSVTLAGTTDTQYF; CDR3nt: TGTGCCAGCAGCGTAACCCTAGCGGGTACCACAGATACGCAGTATTTT
abundance: -; j_gene: TRBJ2-3; d_gene: TRBD2; v_gene: TRBV19; CDR3aa: CASSPPGSGGRRDTQYF; CDR3nt: TGTGCCAGTAGTCCACCAGGGAGCGGGGGGCGAAGAGATACGCAGTATTTT
abundance: -; j_gene: TRBJ2-7; d_gene: TRBD2; v_gene: TRBV7-9; CDR3aa: CASSPPTSGGHYEQYF; CDR3nt: TGTGCCAGCAGCCCCCCGACTAGCGGGGGACACTACGAGCAGTACTTC
abundance: -; j_gene: TRBJ2-7; d_gene: -; v_gene: TRBV16; CDR3aa: CASSPTVSYEQYF; CDR3nt: TGTGCCAGCAGTCCCACAGTTTCCTACGAGCAGTACTTC
abundance: -; j_gene: TRBJ2-5; d_gene: -; v_gene: TRBV7-9; CDR3aa: CASSLGVGVETQYF; CDR3nt: TGTGCCAGCAGCTTAGGGGTCGGGGTTGAGACCCAGTACTTC
abundance: -; j_gene: TRBJ2-7; d_gene: -; v_gene: TRBV7-2; CDR3aa: CASSRPRGRESYEQYF; CDR3nt: TGTGCCAGCAGCCGTCCAAGGGGCCGGGAGAGCTACGAGCAGTACTTC
abundance: -; j_gene: TRBJ1-3; d_gene: -; v_gene: TRBV9; CDR3aa: CASEEGGSSGNTIYF; CDR3nt: TGTGCCAGTGAAGAGGGCGGGAGCTCTGGAAACACCATATATTTT
abundance: -; j_gene: TRBJ2-3; d_gene: -; v_gene: TRBV28; CDR3aa: CASSRTPSTDTQYF; CDR3nt: TGTGCCAGCAGTCGGACTCCTAGCACAGATACGCAGTATTTT
abundance: -; j_gene: TRBJ2-2; d_gene: TRBD2; v_gene: TRBV25-1; CDR3aa: CASSELVLAGGPVGELFF; CDR3nt: TGTGCCAGCAGTGAATTGGTGCTAGCGGGAGGGCCGGTCGGGGAGCTGTTTTTT
abundance: -; j_gene: TRBJ2-2; d_gene: -; v_gene: TRBV12-3/TRBV12-4; CDR3aa: CASGPVLRELFF; CDR3nt: TGTGCCAGCGGGCCAGTCCTTCGGGAGCTGTTTTTT
abundance: -; j_gene: TRBJ2-3; d_gene: -; v_gene: TRBV9; CDR3aa: CASSVDPSSDTQYF; CDR3nt: TGTGCCAGCAGCGTAGATCCTAGCTCAGATACGCAGTATTTT
abundance: -; j_gene: TRBJ1-1; d_gene: TRBD1; v_gene: TRBV7-2; CDR3aa: CASSSSTGGKTEAFF; CDR3nt: TGTGCCAGCAGCTCGTCGACAGGGGGGAAGACTGAAGCTTTCTTT
abundance: -; j_gene: TRBJ2-4; d_gene: -; v_gene: TRBV5-4; CDR3aa: CASSLEIDIQYF; CDR3nt: TGTGCCAGCAGCTTGGAAATAGACATTCAGTACTTC
abundance: -; j_gene: TRBJ1-4; d_gene: TRBD1; v_gene: TRBV4-1; CDR3aa: CASSQYQVGTGPTNEKLFF; CDR3nt: TGCGCCAGCAGCCAATATCAGGTGGGGACAGGGCCCACTAATGAAAAACTGTTTTTT
abundance: -; j_gene: TRBJ1-2; d_gene: TRBD1; v_gene: TRBV6-2/TRBV6-3; CDR3aa: CASSYLRGTGGHYGYTF; CDR3nt: TGTGCCAGCAGTTACCTTCGCGGGACAGGGGGGCACTATGGCTACACCTTC
abundance: -; j_gene: TRBJ2-1; d_gene: -; v_gene: TRBV29-1; CDR3aa: CSVAQGGNEQFF; CDR3nt: TGCAGCGTTGCTCAGGGGGGCAATGAGCAGTTCTTC
abundance: -; j_gene: TRBJ1-1; d_gene: -; v_gene: TRBV7-9; CDR3aa: CASSLRAGSTEAFF; CDR3nt: TGTGCCAGCAGCTTGCGGGCCGGGAGCACTGAAGCTTTCTTT
abundance: -; j_gene: TRBJ1-3; d_gene: TRBD1; v_gene: TRBV28; CDR3aa: CASRRTGAGNTIYF; CDR3nt: TGTGCCAGCAGACGGACAGGTGCCGGAAACACCATATATTTT
abundance: -; j_gene: TRBJ1-1; d_gene: -; v_gene: TRBV14; CDR3aa: CASSQDPGGVTEAFF; CDR3nt: TGTGCCAGCAGCCAAGATCCTGGGGGGGTTACTGAAGCTTTCTTT
abundance: -; j_gene: TRBJ2-7; d_gene: TRBD1; v_gene: TRBV29-1; CDR3aa: CSAAEGQGTYEQYF; CDR3nt: TGCAGCGCTGCGGAGGGACAGGGGACCTACGAGCAGTACTTC
abundance: once; j_gene: TRBJ2-7; d_gene: TRBD2; v_gene: TRBV6-2/TRBV6-3; CDR3aa: CASSYLASGRAYEQYF; CDR3nt: TGTGCCAGCAGTTACCTCGCTAGCGGGCGTGCCTACGAGCAGTACTTC
abundance: -; j_gene: TRBJ2-1; d_gene: -; v_gene: TRBV9; CDR3aa: CASTAGGGEDNEQFF; CDR3nt: TGTGCCAGCACCGCCGGAGGTGGGGAAGACAATGAGCAGTTCTTC
abundance: -; j_gene: TRBJ1-1; d_gene: -; v_gene: TRBV7-2; CDR3aa: CASSLIDVSRGAFF; CDR3nt: TGTGCCAGCAGCTTAATTGACGTCTCCCGCGGAGCTTTCTTT
abundance: -; j_gene: TRBJ1-5; d_gene: -; v_gene: TRBV19; CDR3aa: CASSTGFPDRENQPQHF; CDR3nt: TGTGCCAGTAGTACAGGGTTCCCGGACCGAGAAAATCAGCCCCAGCATTTT
abundance: few; j_gene: TRBJ2-5; d_gene: -; v_gene: TRBV6-2/TRBV6-3; CDR3aa: CASSFWELRVETQYF; CDR3nt: TGTGCCAGCAGTTTTTGGGAGTTGAGGGTGGAGACCCAGTACTTC
abundance: -; j_gene: TRBJ1-4; d_gene: -; v_gene: TRBV27; CDR3aa: CASSRRVNEKLFF; CDR3nt: TGTGCCAGCAGTAGGAGAGTTAATGAAAAACTGTTTTTT
abundance: -; j_gene: TRBJ2-7; d_gene: TRBD2; v_gene: TRBV28; CDR3aa: CASSSPRTTGLAGGRRSQYF; CDR3nt: TGTGCCAGCAGTTCCCCGCGAACTACGGGACTAGCGGGAGGTCGACGGTCGCAGTACTTC
abundance: -; j_gene: TRBJ1-6; d_gene: TRBD1; v_gene: TRBV5-1; CDR3aa: CASSLDRGRLLTHNSPLHF; CDR3nt: TGCGCCAGCAGCCTGGACAGGGGGCGCTTGTTAACCCATAATTCACCCCTCCACTTT
abundance: -; j_gene: TRBJ2-2; d_gene: TRBD1; v_gene: TRBV30; CDR3aa: CAWTHTDRVVGELFF; CDR3nt: TGTGCCTGGACACATACAGACAGGGTGGTCGGGGAGCTGTTTTTT
abundance: -; j_gene: TRBJ2-1; d_gene: TRBD2; v_gene: TRBV3-1/TRBV3-2; CDR3aa: CASSQFQRELNEQFF; CDR3nt: TGTGCCAGCAGCCAATTCCAGCGGGAGTTGAATGAGCAGTTCTTC
abundance: -; j_gene: TRBJ2-3; d_gene: -; v_gene: TRBV6-5; CDR3aa: CASMTGTDTQYF; CDR3nt: TGTGCCAGCATGACTGGCACAGATACGCAGTATTTT
abundance: -; j_gene: TRBJ1-2; d_gene: -; v_gene: TRBV19; CDR3aa: CASSILGQSLEYGYTF; CDR3nt: TGTGCCAGTAGTATCCTCGGACAGAGTCTGGAGTATGGCTACACCTTC
abundance: once; j_gene: TRBJ1-5; d_gene: TRBD1; v_gene: TRBV2; CDR3aa: CASSERQGGQPQHF; CDR3nt: TGTGCCAGCAGTGAAAGACAGGGGGGTCAGCCCCAGCATTTT
abundance: -; j_gene: TRBJ1-1; d_gene: -; v_gene: TRBV6-2/TRBV6-3; CDR3aa: CASSYSSENRNTEAFF; CDR3nt: TGTGCCAGCAGTTACTCGAGTGAGAATAGGAACACTGAAGCTTTCTTT
abundance: once; j_gene: TRBJ1-2; d_gene: -; v_gene: TRBV29-1; CDR3aa: CSVRRGGGDTRSNYGYTF; CDR3nt: TGCAGCGTTCGCCGGGGGGGAGGCGACACCCGTTCTAACTATGGCTACACCTTC